Following are 21 T cell receptor beta chains from one sample sequenced in a study of blood T cell repertoires in COVID-19. Sequenced by immunoSEQ multiplex PCR; TCRdb stores in-frame clones only, minus some. The sample has tens of thousands of clones, 80% to 85% seen once; the top ten hold around 1.6%. Source material: peripheral blood. The source of these receptors is a man aged 50-60 years with acute or convalescent COVID-19.

In its sample, this clone was seen once. The DNA of the CDR3 is TGTGCCAGTAGTTGGACACCGGGACTAGCAGCCCACCACATTCAGTACTTC. Translating gives CASSWTPGLAAHHIQYF. The genes are TRBV19 and TRBJ2-4; 9 bases are a match to TRBD2. The CDR3 has 17 residues. V lost 5 bases, J lost 8 bases, and 16 bases stayed unmatched. Looked up from germline, CDR1 is LNHDA and CDR2 is SQIVND (reference sequence).

The J gene is TRBJ1-5, the V gene TRBV18; D remains ambiguous. The V and J ends lost 3 bases and 5 bases respectively, with 8 bases between them. The CDR3 covers 13 residues. Germline-derived CDR1 and CDR2 are KGHSH and LQKENI. In DNA, the CDR3 is TGTGCCAGCTCACCTACTCTAGATCAGCCCCAGCATTTT. This codes for CASSPTLDQPQHF.

The genes are TRBV6-5 and TRBJ1-5; 9 bases agree with TRBD1. Germline V gene lookup returns CDR1 MNHEY and CDR2 SVGAGI. V lost 11 bases, J lost 2 bases, and 4 bases stayed unmatched. The CDR3 is 13 amino acids. The CDR3 DNA reads as TGTGCCTCGGGACAGGGTCGCAATCAGCCCCAGCATTTT. Translation: CASGQGRNQPQHF.

This chain connects TRBV29-1 to TRBJ2-1; tentative D call: TRBD1 (6 bases). From germline, CDR1 is SQVTM and CDR2 ANQGSEA. The CDR3 runs 13 residues. V lost 4 bases and J 6 bases, leaving 13 bases between the germline ends. CDR3 nucleotide sequence: TGCAGCGTTGCGGCAGGGGCCGGCAATGAGCAGTTCTTC. Its translation is CSVAAGAGNEQFF.

This clone was counted only a few times. The chain employs TRBV11-2 and TRBJ2-2; D perhaps matches TRBD1 (6 bases). This CDR3 is 13 amino acids long. Per germline, CDR1 SGHAT and CDR2 FQNNGV. V was trimmed by 4 bases and J by 7 bases, leaving 10 bases between them. CDR3 sequence reads: CASSYGQIGELFF. CDR3 sequence (DNA): TGTGCCAGCAGCTACGGACAGATCGGGGAGCTGTTTTTT.

The J gene is TRBJ1-5, the V gene TRBV27; D gene unclear. Trimming shortened V by 3 bases and J by 6 bases, and 15 bases separated the two germline ends. Germline CDR1 and CDR2: MNHEY and SMNVEV (reference sequence). This CDR3 has 15 amino acids. CDR3 in DNA: TGTGCCAGCAGTTTCGGCCCTCGTACGGGTCAGCCCCAGCATTTT. It translates to CASSFGPRTGQPQHF.

The chain couples TRBV27 to TRBJ1-4, with 10 bases fitting TRBD1. CDR1 and CDR2 from the germline V gene are MNHEY and SMNVEV (reference sequence). CDR3 length: 17 amino acids. V lost 0 bases to trimming and J lost 8 bases; unmatched junction nucleotides: 9. Written as DNA, the CDR3 is TGTGCCAGCAGTTTATCTAGACAGGGGGCGATTGGCGAAAAACTGTTTTTT. Residues: CASSLSRQGAIGEKLFF. The full variable domain, rest sourced from reference TRBV27 and TRBJ1-4, is EAQVTQNPRYLITVTGKKLTVTCSQNMNHEYMSWYRQDPGLGLRQIYYSMNVEVTDKGDVPEGYKVSRKEKRNFPLILESPSPNQTSLYFCASSLSRQGAIGEKLFFGSGTQLSVL.

This clone was observed a handful of times. This chain links TRBV2 with TRBJ2-5; TRBD2 matches 16 bases. Germline CDR1 and CDR2: SNHLY and FYNNEI. The V segment lost 6 bases and the J segment 5 bases; nucleotides outside the gene matches: 15. This CDR3 is built from 19 residues. The CDR3 DNA reads TGTGCCAGCAGCCCCGGACAGGGGGGGACTAGCGGGAGGGAGGAGACCCAGTACTTC. Translating gives CASSPGQGGTSGREETQYF. Drawing the rest from reference TRBV2 and TRBJ2-5, the complete variable domain is EPEVTQTPSHQVTQMGQEVILRCVPISNHLYFYWYRQILGQKVEFLVSFYNNEISEKSEIFDDQFSVERPDGSNFTLKIRSTKLEDSAMYFCASSPGQGGTSGREETQYFGPGTRLLVL.

The gene calls are TRBV27 and TRBJ1-1, with a weak D call TRBD1 (5 bases). Germline lookup yields CDR1 MNHEY and CDR2 SMNVEV (reference sequence). V lost 5 bases and J lost 8, with 18 bases in between. The CDR3 is 14 residues long. DNA for the CDR3: TGTGCCAGCAGTGGGGGGGGACTAAGAATAGAAGCTTTCTTT. Protein product: CASSGGGLRIEAFF.

Written as DNA, the CDR3 is TGTGCCAGCAGCCTCCCCGGACTAGCGGGAGAGACCCAGTACTTC. Its protein product is CASSLPGLAGETQYF. The chain uses TRBV5-6 and TRBJ2-5, with 11 bases aligning to TRBD2. Trimming cost V 4 bases and J 4 bases; bases outside gene matches: 6. Germline V gene data show CDR1 as SGHDT and CDR2 as YYEEEE. The CDR3 runs to 15 residues.

This chain links TRBV5-1 with TRBJ2-5; D is unresolved. The CDR3 runs to 13 residues. The V end lost 2 bases, the J end lost 3 bases, and 8 bases lay between the germline ends. Germline V CDR1 and CDR2: SGHRS, YFSETQ. CDR3 nucleotides: TGCGCCAGCAGCTTCGGGTTAAAAGAGACCCAGTACTTC. It yields the protein CASSFGLKETQYF.

The V and J genes are TRBV11-2 and TRBJ2-6; 9 bases fit TRBD2. V lost 2 bases to trimming and J lost 4 bases; unmatched junction nucleotides: 6. There are 17 residues in the CDR3. CDR1 is SGHAT and CDR2 is FQNNGV in the germline V gene. In DNA, the CDR3 is TGTGCCAGCAGCTTAACCGCGGGGGGGCTGGGGGCCAACGTCCTGACTTTC. It yields the protein CASSLTAGGLGANVLTF.

The chain recombines TRBV19 with TRBJ2-5, with TRBD1 matching 7 bases. From germline, CDR1 is LNHDA and CDR2 SQIVND (reference sequence). This CDR3 is built from 17 residues. V lost 1 base and J lost 5; bases outside the gene matches: 13. CDR3 nucleotide sequence: TGTGCCAGTAGTATAGCTCCACGGACAGGAGTTTTGGAGACCCAGTACTTC. It yields the protein CASSIAPRTGVLETQYF. Full variable domain (rest looked up from reference TRBV19 and TRBJ2-5): DGGITQSPKYLFRKEGQNVTLSCEQNLNHDAMYWYRQDPGQGLRLIYYSQIVNDFQKGDIAEGYSVSREKKESFPLTVTSAQKNPTAFYLCASSIAPRTGVLETQYFGPGTRLLVL.

The chain joins TRBV9 to TRBJ1-2; weak D call: TRBD1 (6 bases). Germline loops: CDR1 SGDLS, CDR2 YYNGEE. The V and J ends lost 7 bases and 5 bases respectively, with 15 bases between them. The CDR3 runs 13 residues. This chain's CDR3 is CASGGGLRYGYTF. The CDR3 coding sequence is TGTGCCAGCGGAGGGGGACTACGGTATGGCTACACCTTC.

This chain connects TRBV19 to TRBJ2-2; D is possibly TRBD2 (6 bases). Germline V lookup: CDR1 LNHDA, CDR2 SQIVND (reference sequence). The CDR3 is made up of 14 amino acids. Deletions cut 6 bases from V and 6 bases from J, with 14 bases between. This CDR3 reads CASRRDRMAGELFF. Written as DNA, the CDR3 is TGTGCCAGTAGGCGGGATCGCATGGCCGGGGAGCTGTTTTTT.

The V and J genes are TRBV15 and TRBJ2-1, with 7 positions matching TRBD1. The CDR3 has 15 residues. V lost 9 bases and J lost 4; bases outside the gene matches: 12. Germline V gene sequence: CDR1 LNHNV, CDR2 YYDKDF (reference sequence). The CDR3 sequence: CATAQWGQSYNEQFF. The CDR3 nucleotides read TGTGCCACGGCTCAGTGGGGACAGTCTTACAATGAGCAGTTCTTC.

The sample holds a few counts of this clone. This CDR3 is CASRWGRGEKLFF. The DNA of the CDR3 is TGTGCCAGTAGATGGGGCAGGGGTGAAAAACTGTTTTTT. This chain uses TRBV19 with TRBJ1-4; maybe TRBD1 (6 bases). CDR1 LNHDA and CDR2 SQIVND come from the germline V gene (reference sequence). The CDR3 runs to 13 residues. Trimming took 6 bases from V and 7 from J, leaving 12 bases between them.

The chain combines TRBV1 with TRBJ2-7; the D call TRBD2 from the table was never checked on the DNA. TRBV1 is given as a pseudogene. This CDR3 is built from 15 residues. CDR3 amino acids: CTSSPLRRGSYEQYF. The CDR3 nucleotides read TGCACCAGCAGCCCCCTCCGGCGGGGCTCCTACGAGCAGTACTTC.

The V and J genes are TRBV3-1 (or the pseudogene TRBV3-2) and TRBJ1-1; possible D gene TRBD1, 5 bases. The V end was cut by 8 bases, the J end by 5 bases, with 15 bases between. Germline V gene sequence: CDR1 LGHDT, CDR2 YNNKEL (reference sequence). This CDR3 comprises 13 residues. DNA for the CDR3: TGTGCCAGCGAGCCGTATAGGGGAACTGAAGCTTTCTTT. Translating it yields CASEPYRGTEAFF.

The CDR3 spells CASSYKGANEKLFF. For the CDR3, the DNA is TGTGCCAGCAGTTACAAAGGGGCCAATGAAAAACTGTTTTTT. This chain joins TRBV6-5 and TRBJ1-4, with D perhaps TRBD1 (5 bases). The V end was cut by 2 bases, the J end by 5 bases, with 9 bases between. Germline values: CDR1 MNHEY, CDR2 SVGAGI. The CDR3 contains 14 residues.

Only one count was recorded for this clone. DNA of the CDR3: TGTGCCAGCTCACCACCGGGGACAGGGTATAATTCACCCCTCCACTTT. The encoded protein is CASSPPGTGYNSPLHF. The chain combines TRBV18 with TRBJ1-6, with 9 bases identical to TRBD1. CDR3 length equals 16 residues. The germline V gene has CDR1 KGHSH and CDR2 LQKENI. V was clipped by 0 bases and J by 4 bases; unmatched bases: 1.